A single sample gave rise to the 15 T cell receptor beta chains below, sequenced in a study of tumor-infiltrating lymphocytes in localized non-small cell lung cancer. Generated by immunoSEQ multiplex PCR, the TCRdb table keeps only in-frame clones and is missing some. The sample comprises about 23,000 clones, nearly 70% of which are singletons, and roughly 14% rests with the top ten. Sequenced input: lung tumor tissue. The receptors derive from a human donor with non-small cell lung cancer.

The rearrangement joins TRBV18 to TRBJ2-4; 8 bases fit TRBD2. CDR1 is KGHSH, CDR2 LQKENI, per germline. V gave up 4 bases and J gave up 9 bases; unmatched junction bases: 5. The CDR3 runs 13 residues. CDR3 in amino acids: CASSQTGGSIQYF. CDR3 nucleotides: TGTGCCAGCTCACAAACGGGGGGGAGCATTCAGTACTTC.

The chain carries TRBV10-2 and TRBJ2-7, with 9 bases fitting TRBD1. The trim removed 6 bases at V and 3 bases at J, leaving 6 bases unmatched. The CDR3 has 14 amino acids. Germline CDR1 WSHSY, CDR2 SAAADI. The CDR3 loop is CASRAMDRGYEQYF. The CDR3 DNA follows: TGCGCCAGCAGAGCTATGGACAGGGGCTACGAGCAGTACTTC.

CDR3: CAWSVRLRDTQYF. The CDR3 region has the DNA TGTGCCTGGAGTGTACGCCTTAGGGATACGCAGTATTTT. V is TRBV30 and J is TRBJ2-3; D uncertain. V lost 0 bases and J 6 bases, leaving 10 bases between the germline ends. This CDR3 comprises 13 residues. Germline assignment: CDR1 GTSNPN and CDR2 SVGIG (reference sequence).

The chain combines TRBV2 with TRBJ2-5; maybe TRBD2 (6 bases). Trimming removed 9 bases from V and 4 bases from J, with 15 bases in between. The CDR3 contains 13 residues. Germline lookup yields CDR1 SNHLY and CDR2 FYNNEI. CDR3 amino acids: CARSSSGGETQYF. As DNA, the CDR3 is TGTGCCAGGTCGAGTAGCGGCGGAGAGACCCAGTACTTC.

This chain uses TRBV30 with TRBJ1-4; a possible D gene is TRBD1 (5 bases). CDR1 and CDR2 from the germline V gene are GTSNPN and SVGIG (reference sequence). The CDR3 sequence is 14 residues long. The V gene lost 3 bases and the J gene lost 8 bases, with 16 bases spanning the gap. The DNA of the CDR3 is TGTGCCTGGAGCGCCGGGACGGGGAACGAAAAACTGTTTTTT. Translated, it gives CAWSAGTGNEKLFF. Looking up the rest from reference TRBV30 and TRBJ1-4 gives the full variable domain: SQTIHQWPATLVQPVGSPLSLECTVEGTSNPNLYWYRQAAGRGLQLLFYSVGIGQISSEVPQNLSASRPQDRQFILSSKKLLLSDSGFYLCAWSAGTGNEKLFFGSGTQLSVL.

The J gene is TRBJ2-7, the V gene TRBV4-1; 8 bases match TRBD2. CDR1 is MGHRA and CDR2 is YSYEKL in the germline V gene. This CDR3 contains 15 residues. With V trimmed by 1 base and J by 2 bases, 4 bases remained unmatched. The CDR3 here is CASSQVAGSTYEQYF. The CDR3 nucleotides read TGCGCCAGCAGCCAAGTAGCGGGGTCCACCTACGAGCAGTACTTC.

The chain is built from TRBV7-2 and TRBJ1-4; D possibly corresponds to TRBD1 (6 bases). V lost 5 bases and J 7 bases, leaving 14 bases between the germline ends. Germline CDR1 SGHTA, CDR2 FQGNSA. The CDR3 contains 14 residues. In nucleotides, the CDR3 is TGTGCCAGCAGCCGCGACAGGAATTCTGAAAAACTGTTTTTT. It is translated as CASSRDRNSEKLFF.

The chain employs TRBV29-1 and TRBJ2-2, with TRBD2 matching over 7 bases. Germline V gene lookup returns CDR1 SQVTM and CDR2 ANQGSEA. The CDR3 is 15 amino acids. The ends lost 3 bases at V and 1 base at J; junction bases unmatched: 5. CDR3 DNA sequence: TGCAGCGTTGAGCCTAGCGGATGGAACACCGGGGAGCTGTTTTTT. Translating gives CSVEPSGWNTGELFF.

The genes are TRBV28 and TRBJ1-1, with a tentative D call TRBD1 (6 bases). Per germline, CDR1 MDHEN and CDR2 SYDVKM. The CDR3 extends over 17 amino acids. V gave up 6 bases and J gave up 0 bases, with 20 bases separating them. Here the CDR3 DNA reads TGTGCCAGCAGCTTAATTAGGACAGCTTACCTGAACACTGAAGCTTTCTTT. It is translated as CASSLIRTAYLNTEAFF. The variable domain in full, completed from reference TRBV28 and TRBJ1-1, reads DVKVTQSSRYLVKRTGEKVFLECVQDMDHENMFWYRQDPGLGLRLIYFSYDVKMKEKGDIPEGYSVSREKKERFSLILESASTNQTSMYLCASSLIRTAYLNTEAFFGQGTRLTVV.

CDR3 bases: TGTGCCTGGAGTGCATTACAGGGCGGGGAGACCCAGTACTTC. It encodes CAWSALQGGETQYF. The V and J genes are TRBV30 and TRBJ2-5; a possible D gene is TRBD1 (6 bases). Per the germline V gene, CDR1 is GTSNPN and CDR2 is SVGIG (reference sequence). The CDR3 spans 14 residues. V lost 1 base and J lost 5, with 14 bases in between.

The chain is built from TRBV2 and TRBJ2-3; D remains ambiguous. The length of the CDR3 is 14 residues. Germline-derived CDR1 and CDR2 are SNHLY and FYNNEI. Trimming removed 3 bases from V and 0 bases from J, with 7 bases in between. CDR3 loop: CASSDYRSTDTQYF. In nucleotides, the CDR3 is TGTGCCAGCAGTGATTACCGTAGCACAGATACGCAGTATTTT.

In nucleotides, the CDR3 is TGTGCCAGCAGCTTGGGCGGGACTAGCTACCACGAGCAGTACTTC. It specifies CASSLGGTSYHEQYF. The chain carries TRBV5-4 and TRBJ2-7, with 9 bases that match TRBD2. This CDR3 is built from 15 residues. The J segment lost 5 bases and the V segment lost 0 bases, leaving 6 bases of the junction unmatched. The germline gives CDR1 SGHNT, CDR2 YYREEE (reference sequence).

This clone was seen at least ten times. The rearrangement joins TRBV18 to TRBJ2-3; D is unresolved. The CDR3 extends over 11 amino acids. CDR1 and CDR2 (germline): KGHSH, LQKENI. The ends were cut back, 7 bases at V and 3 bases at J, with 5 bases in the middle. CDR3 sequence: CASLTTDTQYF. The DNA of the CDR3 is TGTGCCAGCTTGACAACAGATACGCAGTATTTT.

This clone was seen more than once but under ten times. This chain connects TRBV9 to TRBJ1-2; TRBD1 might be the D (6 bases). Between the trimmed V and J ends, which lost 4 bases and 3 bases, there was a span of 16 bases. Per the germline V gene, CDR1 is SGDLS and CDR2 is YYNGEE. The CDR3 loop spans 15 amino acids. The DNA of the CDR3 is TGTGCCAGCAGCACCGGGACACAAGGAGACTATGGCTACACCTTC. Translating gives CASSTGTQGDYGYTF.

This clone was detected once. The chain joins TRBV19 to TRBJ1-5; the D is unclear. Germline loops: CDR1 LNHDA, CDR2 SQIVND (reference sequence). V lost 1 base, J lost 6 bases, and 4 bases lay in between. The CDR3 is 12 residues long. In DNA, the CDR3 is TGTGCCAGTAGTATAGTGGGTCAGCCCCAGCATTTT. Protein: CASSIVGQPQHF. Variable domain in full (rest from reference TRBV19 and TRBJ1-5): DGGITQSPKYLFRKEGQNVTLSCEQNLNHDAMYWYRQDPGQGLRLIYYSQIVNDFQKGDIAEGYSVSREKKESFPLTVTSAQKNPTAFYLCASSIVGQPQHFGDGTRLSIL.